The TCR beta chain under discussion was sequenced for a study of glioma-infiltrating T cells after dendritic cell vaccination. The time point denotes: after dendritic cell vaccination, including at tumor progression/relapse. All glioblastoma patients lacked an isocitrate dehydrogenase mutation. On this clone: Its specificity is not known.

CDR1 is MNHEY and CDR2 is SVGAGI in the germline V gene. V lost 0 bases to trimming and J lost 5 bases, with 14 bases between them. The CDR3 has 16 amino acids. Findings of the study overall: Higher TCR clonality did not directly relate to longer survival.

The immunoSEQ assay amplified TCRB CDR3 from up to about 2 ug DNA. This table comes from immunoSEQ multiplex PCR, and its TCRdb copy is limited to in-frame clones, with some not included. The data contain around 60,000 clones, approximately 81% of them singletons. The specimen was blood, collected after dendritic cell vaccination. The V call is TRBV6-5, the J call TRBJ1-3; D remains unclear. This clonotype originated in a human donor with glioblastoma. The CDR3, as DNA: TGTGCCAGCAGTTACTCGCCCCGGTTCGGTAGAAACACCATATATTTT. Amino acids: CASSYSPRFGRNTIYF.